A single sample gave rise to the 30 T cell receptor beta chains below, sequenced in a study of beta chain features in type 1 diabetes. Study-wide findings and caveats: For Type 1 diabetes patients, all four CD4+ subsets carried TCRB CDR3s that were moderately but significantly shorter.

Sequencing targeted expressed TCRB transcripts, as all isolated RNA had been reverse transcribed. The protocol was immunoSEQ multiplex PCR, while the TCRdb copy is restricted to in-frame clones and leaves out a portion. The sample lists some 150,000 clones, about 13% occurring once. These TCRs are of unknown antigen specificity. Material: central memory CD4+ T cells from blood. The origin of the receptors is a man younger than 35 with type 1 diabetes.

The rearrangement uses TRBV5-4 and TRBJ2-1, with TRBD1 identical over 9 bases. The length of the CDR3 is 14 residues. With 3 bases clipped from V and 7 bases from J, the junction kept 5 bases outside the gene matches. Germline V lookup: CDR1 SGHNT, CDR2 YYREEE (reference sequence). CDR3 loop: CASSSRTGANEQFF. Written as DNA, the CDR3 is TGTGCCAGCAGCTCCCGGACAGGGGCAAATGAGCAGTTCTTC.

In this sample, this clone turned up a few times. The chain couples TRBV30 to TRBJ2-7; no definite D call. V shed 2 bases and J shed 8 bases, with 10 bases lying between them. Germline CDR1 and CDR2: GTSNPN and SVGIG (reference sequence). The CDR3 covers 11 residues. CDR3 in amino acids: CAWSPLEKQYF. For the CDR3, the DNA is TGTGCCTGGAGTCCGCTTGAGAAGCAGTACTTC.

The chain carries TRBV19 and TRBJ2-3, with 13 bases that match TRBD2. V lost 7 bases, J lost 3 bases, and 7 bases stayed unmatched. CDR1 is LNHDA, CDR2 SQIVND, per germline (reference sequence). The CDR3 sequence is 16 residues long. CDR3 protein: CASTSTSGGTTDTQYF. The CDR3, as DNA: TGTGCCAGTACCTCGACTAGCGGGGGGACGACAGATACGCAGTATTTT.

V gene TRBV30 combines with J gene TRBJ1-3; a possible D gene is TRBD1 (5 bases). The CDR3 length is 16 residues. Germline assignment: CDR1 GTSNPN and CDR2 SVGIG (reference sequence). Trimming left V 2 bases short and J 3 bases short, with 17 bases between. CDR3 residues: CAWSPSRVLFGNTIYF. The DNA for the CDR3 is TGTGCCTGGAGTCCCAGCAGGGTTCTATTTGGAAACACCATATATTTT.

This clone was seen a few times. The chain links TRBV6-5 to TRBJ1-4, with D possibly being TRBD1 (5 bases). V shed 10 bases and J shed 5 bases, with 11 bases lying between them. CDR3 length: 12 amino acids. The germline V gene has CDR1 MNHEY and CDR2 SVGAGI. The CDR3 nucleotides read TGTGCCACCAAGGACACCAATGAAAAACTGTTTTTT. It translates to CATKDTNEKLFF.

This clone appeared a single time. Other DNA sequences within the sample encode an identical CDR3. The J gene is TRBJ2-1, the V gene TRBV25-1; possible D gene TRBD2, 5 bases. V gave up 2 bases and J gave up 4 bases, with 12 bases separating them. Germline V gives CDR1 MGHDK, CDR2 SYGVNS. The CDR3 extends over 15 amino acids. CDR3 protein: CASSESRGPYNEQFF. The CDR3 bases are TGTGCCAGCAGTGAAAGCCGGGGTCCGTACAATGAGCAGTTCTTC. Using reference TRBV25-1 and TRBJ2-1 for the parts outside the CDR3, the full variable domain is EADIYQTPRYLVIGTGKKITLECSQTMGHDKMYWYQQDPGMELHLIHYSYGVNSTEKGDLSSESTVSRIRTEHFPLTLESARPSHTSQYLCASSESRGPYNEQFFGPGTRLTVL.

This clone was counted between two and nine times. The rearrangement links TRBV6-5 to TRBJ1-2; possibly TRBD1 for D (5 bases). The CDR3 consists of 15 residues. V gave up 1 base and J gave up 7 bases, with 16 bases separating them. CDR1 and CDR2 from the germline V gene are MNHEY and SVGAGI. The CDR3 region is CASSYYRGMEGGYTF. CDR3 in DNA: TGTGCCAGCAGTTACTACCGGGGGATGGAGGGTGGCTACACCTTC.

The chain couples TRBV19 to TRBJ1-2; maybe TRBD1 (5 bases). The CDR3 consists of 13 residues. Germline V gives CDR1 LNHDA, CDR2 SQIVND (reference sequence). V gave up 4 bases and J gave up 2 bases, with 8 bases separating them. The CDR3 protein is CASSREGNYGYTF. In DNA form, the CDR3 reads TGTGCCAGTAGTAGGGAGGGGAACTATGGCTACACCTTC. Full variable domain (missing parts from reference TRBV19 and TRBJ1-2): DGGITQSPKYLFRKEGQNVTLSCEQNLNHDAMYWYRQDPGQGLRLIYYSQIVNDFQKGDIAEGYSVSREKKESFPLTVTSAQKNPTAFYLCASSREGNYGYTFGSGTRLTVV.

This clone was seen a handful of times. Here the CDR3 reads CASRAGTRNTGELFF. The CDR3, as DNA: TGTGCCAGTAGGGCCGGGACACGGAACACCGGGGAGCTGTTTTTT. The V and J genes are TRBV19 and TRBJ2-2; D is possibly TRBD1 (6 bases). This CDR3 is 15 amino acids long. Germline CDR1 LNHDA, CDR2 SQIVND (reference sequence). Trimming stripped 6 bases from V and 1 base from J, with 12 bases between. Based on the CDR3 plus reference TRBV19 and TRBJ2-2, the full variable domain is DGGITQSPKYLFRKEGQNVTLSCEQNLNHDAMYWYRQDPGQGLRLIYYSQIVNDFQKGDIAEGYSVSREKKESFPLTVTSAQKNPTAFYLCASRAGTRNTGELFFGEGSRLTVL.

The sample holds a few counts of this clone. The chain uses TRBV18 and TRBJ1-1; tentatively, D is TRBD1 (5 bases). Germline CDR1 is KGHSH and CDR2 is LQKENI. V dropped 3 bases and J dropped 8 bases, with 10 bases sitting between them. This CDR3 region has 12 residues. This CDR3 reads CASSPGPYEAFF. CDR3 nucleotide sequence: TGTGCCAGCTCACCGGGACCCTACGAAGCTTTCTTT.

This clone was picked up a small number of times. This chain links TRBV7-6 with TRBJ2-5; TRBD1 might be the D (6 bases). This CDR3 has 15 residues. The germline CDR1 and CDR2 sequences are SGHVS and FNYEAQ. V was trimmed by 11 bases and J by 1 base, leaving 20 bases between them. The CDR3 sequence: CAGAWGTLPQETQYF. DNA for the CDR3: TGTGCCGGGGCGTGGGGGACACTACCCCAAGAGACCCAGTACTTC. The entire variable domain, with the rest obtained from reference TRBV7-6 and TRBJ2-5, is as follows: GAGVSQSPRYKVTKRGQDVALRCDPISGHVSLYWYRQALGQGPEFLTYFNYEAQQDKSGLPNDRFSAERPEGSISTLTIQRTEQRDSAMYRCAGAWGTLPQETQYFGPGTRLLVL.

This rearrangement joins TRBV6-1 to TRBJ2-7; no firm D call. V lost 4 bases and J 2 bases, leaving 6 bases between the germline ends. The germline CDR1 and CDR2 sequences are MNHNS and SASEGT. The CDR3 has 12 amino acids. The CDR3 protein is CASSVSTYEQYF. The CDR3 DNA is TGTGCCAGCAGTGTCTCAACCTACGAGCAGTACTTC.

This clone occurred a few times. J is TRBJ2-6 and V is TRBV2, with unresolved D. CDR1 is SNHLY, CDR2 FYNNEI, per germline. Trimming removed 8 bases from V and 0 bases from J, with 14 bases in between. This CDR3 contains 16 residues. The CDR3 reads CASRPGLNSGANVLTF. The CDR3 bases are TGTGCCAGCCGCCCCGGGCTTAACTCTGGGGCCAACGTCCTGACTTTC.

The chain links TRBV9 to TRBJ1-2, with 8 bases lining up with TRBD1. V gave up 0 bases and J gave up 4 bases; unmatched junction bases: 11. CDR3 size: 17 residues. Germline V gene sequence: CDR1 SGDLS, CDR2 YYNGEE. CDR3 nucleotide sequence: TGTGCCAGCAGCGTAGACGCCAGGGGGCTAATGGTCTATGGCTACACCTTC. Translating gives CASSVDARGLMVYGYTF.

The chain has TRBV9 and TRBJ2-1, with TRBD2 as a possible D gene (5 bases). Trimming pared 3 bases from V and 4 bases from J, leaving 20 bases between. Germline lookup yields CDR1 SGDLS and CDR2 YYNGEE. The CDR3 loop spans 17 amino acids. The CDR3 reads CASSGSAGSLSYNEQFF. In DNA, the CDR3 is TGTGCCAGCAGCGGTAGTGCGGGCTCGCTTTCGTACAATGAGCAGTTCTTC.

This clone showed up just a few times. The J gene is TRBJ1-5, the V gene TRBV28; D perhaps matches TRBD1 (6 bases). CDR1 is MDHEN and CDR2 is SYDVKM in the germline V gene. The CDR3 length is 13 residues. The V gene lost 7 bases and the J gene lost 7 bases, with 14 bases spanning the gap. The CDR3 reads CASTLGGWQPQHF. The CDR3 DNA reads TGTGCCAGCACCCTCGGGGGCTGGCAGCCCCAGCATTTT.

The J gene is TRBJ2-5, the V gene TRBV10-1; D is unclear. V was cut by 6 bases and J by 5 bases, with 7 bases left in between. Germline CDR1 and CDR2: WNHNN and SYGVQD (reference sequence). This CDR3 is built from 11 residues. This CDR3 reads CASSSTETQYF. As DNA, the CDR3 is TGCGCCAGCAGCTCTACTGAGACCCAGTACTTC.

This clone was seen more than once but under ten times. V usage is TRBV7-2 and J usage is TRBJ1-1; D is ambiguous. The germline V and J ends were trimmed by 3 bases and 0 bases, with 8 bases remaining between them. The CDR3 is 14 residues long. CDR1 is SGHTA, CDR2 FQGNSA, per germline. CDR3 sequence reads: CASSFAGMNTEAFF. In DNA form, the CDR3 reads TGTGCCAGCAGCTTTGCGGGGATGAACACTGAAGCTTTCTTT. Full variable domain (outside the CDR3, taken from reference TRBV7-2 and TRBJ1-1): GAGVSQSPSNKVTEKGKDVELRCDPISGHTALYWYRQSLGQGLEFLIYFQGNSAPDKSGLPSDRFSAERTGGSVSTLTIQRTQQEDSAVYLCASSFAGMNTEAFFGQGTRLTVV.

The rearrangement links TRBV18 to TRBJ1-4; 7 positions agree with TRBD1. Germline-derived CDR1 and CDR2 are KGHSH and LQKENI. The CDR3 extends over 16 amino acids. Losses at the gene ends were 3 bases for V and 6 bases for J; bases not matched to a gene: 10. The CDR3: CASSPTGPGYDEKLFF. The CDR3 DNA reads as TGTGCCAGCTCACCGACAGGGCCGGGCTACGATGAAAAACTGTTTTTT.

J is TRBJ2-3 and V is TRBV5-4; no clear D gene. Looked up from germline, CDR1 is SGHNT and CDR2 is YYREEE (reference sequence). CDR3 length: 14 amino acids. V was cut by 0 bases and J by 2 bases, with 7 bases left in between. CDR3 DNA sequence: TGTGCCAGCAGCTTGGATACCTTCACAGATACGCAGTATTTT. It specifies CASSLDTFTDTQYF.

The chain couples TRBV30 to TRBJ1-1; 10 positions match TRBD1. Losses at the gene ends were 3 bases for V and 6 bases for J; bases not matched to a gene: 4. The germline CDR1 and CDR2 sequences are GTSNPN and SVGIG (reference sequence). The CDR3 is 13 amino acids. DNA for the CDR3: TGTGCCTGGAGCGGGACAGGGGCGGCTGAAGCTTTCTTT. It specifies CAWSGTGAAEAFF.

Comment on this clone: Other DNA sequences from this sample encode an identical CDR3 as well. The CDR3 coding sequence is TGTGCCTGGAGTGTAGGGCAGAACACTGAAGCTTTCTTT. Translated, it gives CAWSVGQNTEAFF. The chain recombines TRBV30 with TRBJ1-1; D ambiguous. From germline, CDR1 is GTSNPN and CDR2 SVGIG (reference sequence). Trimming stripped 0 bases from V and 1 base from J, with 6 bases between. This CDR3 has 13 residues.

The V and J genes are TRBV20-1 and TRBJ2-1, with D possibly matching TRBD2 (5 bases). The germline gives CDR1 DFQATT, CDR2 SNEGSKA (reference sequence). The V and J ends lost 6 bases and 7 bases respectively, with 10 bases between them. The CDR3 extends over 11 amino acids. As DNA, the CDR3 is TGCAGTGCGAACGAGCGGAATGAGCAGTTCTTC. Amino acid sequence: CSANERNEQFF.

The chain has TRBV30 and TRBJ1-5; 10 nucleotides line up with TRBD1. Per germline, CDR1 GTSNPN and CDR2 SVGIG (reference sequence). V gave up 5 bases and J gave up 5 bases; unmatched junction bases: 3. The CDR3 covers 13 residues. The CDR3 spells CAWAGTGDQPQHF. Here the CDR3 DNA reads TGTGCCTGGGCCGGGACAGGGGATCAGCCCCAGCATTTT.

The sample holds many counts of this clone. The genes are TRBV29-1 and TRBJ2-3, with a tentative D call TRBD2 (6 bases). V lost 8 bases and J lost 6, with 15 bases in between. The CDR3 contains 12 residues. Germline CDR1 SQVTM, CDR2 ANQGSEA. For the CDR3, the DNA is TGCAGCCTCGGGACTCCAGGGGATACGCAGTATTTT. As protein: CSLGTPGDTQYF.

This chain joins TRBV7-2 and TRBJ2-1; possible D gene TRBD2, 5 bases. V lost 5 bases and J lost 5, with 16 bases in between. This CDR3 region has 15 residues. The germline gives CDR1 SGHTA, CDR2 FQGNSA. The CDR3 protein is CASSRGPSSDNEQFF. The CDR3 DNA reads TGTGCCAGCAGCCGGGGTCCCTCTAGTGACAATGAGCAGTTCTTC.

This clone was seen at least ten times. The chain employs TRBV2 and TRBJ2-1; D not resolved. The germline V and J ends were trimmed by 2 bases and 9 bases, with 11 bases remaining between them. Germline V CDR1 and CDR2: SNHLY, FYNNEI. This CDR3 region has 13 residues. The CDR3 DNA sequence: TGTGCCAGCAGTGAAATTAAGGGAACTGAGCAGTTCTTC. Protein sequence: CASSEIKGTEQFF.

This clone was picked up a small number of times. This chain links TRBV29-1 with TRBJ2-5, with 14 bases lining up with TRBD2. Germline V lookup: CDR1 SQVTM, CDR2 ANQGSEA. V lost 6 bases to trimming and J lost 5 bases; unmatched junction nucleotides: 8. The CDR3 runs 15 residues. The CDR3 region is CSVSGTSGGGETQYF. The CDR3 DNA reads as TGCAGCGTCTCCGGGACTAGCGGGGGCGGGGAGACCCAGTACTTC.

The chain combines TRBV9 with TRBJ2-2; TRBD2 is a possible D gene (6 bases). Germline CDR1 reads SGDLS; CDR2 reads YYNGEE. V lost 4 bases, J lost 4 bases, and 17 bases lay in between. The CDR3 consists of 16 residues. CDR3 region: CASSTRGGFVTGELFF. In nucleotides, the CDR3 is TGTGCCAGCAGCACCCGGGGAGGTTTTGTCACCGGGGAGCTGTTTTTT. The variable domain in full, with the rest retrieved from reference TRBV9 and TRBJ2-2, is DSGVTQTPKHLITATGQRVTLRCSPRSGDLSVYWYQQSLDQGLQFLIQYYNGEERAKGNILERFSAQQFPDLHSELNLSSLELGDSALYFCASSTRGGFVTGELFFGEGSRLTVL.

The rearrangement joins TRBV6-5 to TRBJ2-7; 7 positions agree with TRBD2. Germline trimming cut 8 bases from V and 4 bases from J; bases unmatched to any gene: 8. Germline V gene data show CDR1 as MNHEY and CDR2 as SVGAGI. This CDR3 contains 13 residues. CDR3 in amino acids: CASSGTNGYEQYF. The CDR3 nucleotides read TGTGCCAGCTCGGGGACTAACGGGTACGAGCAGTACTTC.